This is a list of T cell receptor beta chains from one sample in a study of blood T cell repertoires in COVID-19. This table comes from immunoSEQ multiplex PCR, and its TCRdb copy is limited to in-frame clones, with some not included. The sample has over 200,000 clones, about nine tenths seen once. Sequenced material: peripheral blood. Source of these receptors: a woman aged 60-75 years with acute or convalescent COVID-19. CDR3s include the opening cysteine and the closing phenylalanine or tryptophan. A D gene is named only where the DNA matches it firmly. Only part of the rows carry a size: once, few, many, or a class if the clone is expanded.

abundance: NA
d_gene: NA
v_gene: TRBV6-6
j_gene: TRBJ1-1
CDR3nt: TGTGCCATCCCCGGACCCGGGGGGGGAGGGACTGAAGCTTTCTTT
CDR3aa: CAIPGPGGGGTEAFF

abundance: NA
d_gene: NA
v_gene: TRBV5-5
j_gene: TRBJ2-3
CDR3nt: TGTGCCAGCAGCCCCATTTCCGGGTCGACAGATACGCAGTATTTT
CDR3aa: CASSPISGSTDTQYF

abundance: NA
d_gene: NA
v_gene: TRBV3-1/TRBV3-2
j_gene: TRBJ2-2
CDR3nt: TGTGCCAGCAGCCAAGTTGGGAGTCCGAACACCGGGGAGCTGTTTTTT
CDR3aa: CASSQVGSPNTGELFF

abundance: NA
d_gene: TRBD1
v_gene: TRBV7-9
j_gene: TRBJ2-3
CDR3nt: TGTGCCAGCAGCTTGGGGACAGGCAGCACAGATACGCAGTATTTT
CDR3aa: CASSLGTGSTDTQYF

abundance: NA
d_gene: NA
v_gene: TRBV10-3
j_gene: TRBJ1-1
CDR3nt: TGTGCCATCAGTGAGTCAGGGCCAGGGGATGTGAACACTGAAGCTTTCTTT
CDR3aa: CAISESGPGDVNTEAFF

abundance: NA
d_gene: TRBD1
v_gene: TRBV30
j_gene: TRBJ1-4
CDR3nt: TGTGCCTGGAGTCCTCAGGGGGCAACTAATGAAAAACTGTTTTTT
CDR3aa: CAWSPQGATNEKLFF

abundance: NA
d_gene: NA
v_gene: TRBV6-5
j_gene: TRBJ1-1
CDR3nt: TGTGCCAGCAAATATTTTATAGAGTCGAACACTGAAGCTTTCTTT
CDR3aa: CASKYFIESNTEAFF

abundance: once
d_gene: TRBD1
v_gene: TRBV4-2
j_gene: TRBJ2-3
CDR3nt: TGTGCCAGCAGCCACCGGGACAGGCGCACAGATACGCAGTATTTT
CDR3aa: CASSHRDRRTDTQYF

abundance: NA
d_gene: NA
v_gene: TRBV19
j_gene: TRBJ2-7
CDR3nt: TGTGCCAGTAGTAGACGAGACAGGCCCAGCTCCTACGAGCAGTACTTC
CDR3aa: CASSRRDRPSSYEQYF

abundance: once
d_gene: NA
v_gene: TRBV7-2
j_gene: TRBJ2-7
CDR3nt: TGTGCCAGCAGCTTGGACTTCTCCTTCTCCTACGAGCAGTACTTC
CDR3aa: CASSLDFSFSYEQYF

abundance: NA
d_gene: NA
v_gene: TRBV14
j_gene: TRBJ1-5
CDR3nt: TGTGCCAGCAGCCAAGGTCTGGGGGGATCGGATCAGCCCCAGCATTTT
CDR3aa: CASSQGLGGSDQPQHF

abundance: NA
d_gene: TRBD1
v_gene: TRBV12-3/TRBV12-4
j_gene: TRBJ1-3
CDR3nt: TGTGCCAGCAGTCAACTACAGGGGGACACCATATATTTT
CDR3aa: CASSQLQGDTIYF

abundance: NA
d_gene: NA
v_gene: TRBV27
j_gene: TRBJ2-3
CDR3nt: TGTGCCAGCAGTTCTAATTTGGGGGCCGAAGATACGCAGTATTTT
CDR3aa: CASSSNLGAEDTQYF

abundance: few
d_gene: TRBD2
v_gene: TRBV6-5
j_gene: TRBJ2-7
CDR3nt: TGTGCCAGCACCTCTAGCGGGAAAGGGCTCGAGCAGTACTTC
CDR3aa: CASTSSGKGLEQYF

abundance: NA
d_gene: TRBD1
v_gene: TRBV14
j_gene: TRBJ1-6
CDR3nt: TGTGCCAGCAGCCCCCTGACAGGGGGAAATTCACCCCTCCACTTT
CDR3aa: CASSPLTGGNSPLHF

abundance: NA
d_gene: NA
v_gene: TRBV20-1
j_gene: TRBJ2-7
CDR3nt: TGCAGTGCTAGTCACGGGATAGCTCGCTACGAGCAGTACTTC
CDR3aa: CSASHGIARYEQYF

abundance: NA
d_gene: NA
v_gene: TRBV5-1
j_gene: TRBJ2-7
CDR3nt: TGCGCCAGCAGCTTGGGGGTAACTACGTCCTACGAGCAGTACTTC
CDR3aa: CASSLGVTTSYEQYF

abundance: NA
d_gene: TRBD2
v_gene: TRBV6-2/TRBV6-3
j_gene: TRBJ2-1
CDR3nt: TGTGCCAGCAGTTACTCCTTAGCGGGGGGGCGGCAGTTCTTC
CDR3aa: CASSYSLAGGRQFF

abundance: NA
d_gene: TRBD1
v_gene: TRBV28
j_gene: TRBJ1-2
CDR3nt: TGTGCCAGCAGTCCCCCTGAGGGGGCTATGGGCTACACCTTC
CDR3aa: CASSPPEGAMGYTF

abundance: NA
d_gene: TRBD2
v_gene: TRBV4-1
j_gene: TRBJ2-5
CDR3nt: TGCGCCAGCAGCCGATCGGGACTAGCTCCGGAGACCCAGTACTTC
CDR3aa: CASSRSGLAPETQYF

abundance: NA
d_gene: NA
v_gene: TRBV2
j_gene: TRBJ2-3
CDR3nt: TGTGCCAGCAGTGTTCTTAGCGGAGTCACAGATACGCAGTATTTT
CDR3aa: CASSVLSGVTDTQYF

abundance: NA
d_gene: TRBD1
v_gene: TRBV29-1
j_gene: TRBJ1-2
CDR3nt: TGCAGCGTTCGGACAGGGGACTATGGCTACACCTTC
CDR3aa: CSVRTGDYGYTF

abundance: few
d_gene: NA
v_gene: TRBV2
j_gene: TRBJ2-7
CDR3nt: TGTGCCAGCAGTGCTAGCCAGGTCGCGGAGCAGTACTTC
CDR3aa: CASSASQVAEQYF

abundance: NA
d_gene: TRBD1
v_gene: TRBV7-2
j_gene: TRBJ1-3
CDR3nt: TGTGCCAGCAGCTTGGACAGGGCTGGAAACACCATATATTTT
CDR3aa: CASSLDRAGNTIYF

abundance: NA
d_gene: NA
v_gene: TRBV5-1
j_gene: TRBJ2-5
CDR3nt: TGCGCCAGCAGCTTGGTAGGGGGTACCCAAGAGACCCAGTACTTC
CDR3aa: CASSLVGGTQETQYF

abundance: few
d_gene: NA
v_gene: TRBV3-1/TRBV3-2
j_gene: TRBJ1-3
CDR3nt: TGTGCCAGCAGCCAACAGGGCGGGGGCACCATATATTTT
CDR3aa: CASSQQGGGTIYF

abundance: NA
d_gene: NA
v_gene: TRBV2
j_gene: TRBJ2-7
CDR3nt: TGTGCCAGCAATCTAAACGAGCAGTACTTC
CDR3aa: CASNLNEQYF

abundance: NA
d_gene: TRBD1
v_gene: TRBV30
j_gene: TRBJ2-1
CDR3nt: TGTGCCTGGAAGCGTTCAGGGGGAAACAATGAGCAGTTCTTC
CDR3aa: CAWKRSGGNNEQFF

abundance: NA
d_gene: NA
v_gene: TRBV11-3
j_gene: TRBJ2-1
CDR3nt: TGTGCCAGCAGCTTATCGGGTCAGTCCTACAATGAGCAGTTCTTC
CDR3aa: CASSLSGQSYNEQFF

abundance: NA
d_gene: NA
v_gene: TRBV7-2
j_gene: TRBJ1-2
CDR3nt: TGTGCCAGCAGCCCCCGGGCCGGGGATGGCTACACCTTC
CDR3aa: CASSPRAGDGYTF

abundance: NA
d_gene: NA
v_gene: TRBV11-1
j_gene: TRBJ2-5
CDR3nt: TGTGCCAGCAACATTAGCCCGGACTCGGGGTGCCCCCAGTACTTC
CDR3aa: CASNISPDSGCPQYF

abundance: NA
d_gene: NA
v_gene: TRBV3-1/TRBV3-2
j_gene: TRBJ2-7
CDR3nt: TGTGCCAGCAGAGGACAGATTGGTTACGAGCAGTACTTC
CDR3aa: CASRGQIGYEQYF

abundance: NA
d_gene: TRBD1
v_gene: TRBV7-2
j_gene: TRBJ1-2
CDR3nt: TGTGCCAGCAACACCTTGGGACAGGGAAGTGGCTACACCTTC
CDR3aa: CASNTLGQGSGYTF

abundance: NA
d_gene: TRBD2
v_gene: TRBV3-1/TRBV3-2
j_gene: TRBJ2-1
CDR3nt: TGTGCCGCAACAGCGGGGGGGCATGGTGAGCAGTTCTTC
CDR3aa: CAATAGGHGEQFF

abundance: NA
d_gene: TRBD2
v_gene: TRBV29-1
j_gene: TRBJ2-7
CDR3nt: TGCAGCGCTGTAGCGGGAGGAGTCTACGAGCAGTACTTC
CDR3aa: CSAVAGGVYEQYF

abundance: NA
d_gene: TRBD1
v_gene: TRBV5-1
j_gene: TRBJ2-7
CDR3nt: TGCGCCAGCAGGGGACAGGGAAAGGTTTACGAGCAGTACTTC
CDR3aa: CASRGQGKVYEQYF

abundance: few
d_gene: TRBD1
v_gene: TRBV3-1/TRBV3-2
j_gene: TRBJ1-1
CDR3nt: TGTGCCAGCAGCCATTCGTCGACAGGGGGTATGACTGAAGCTTTCTTT
CDR3aa: CASSHSSTGGMTEAFF

abundance: NA
d_gene: NA
v_gene: TRBV28
j_gene: TRBJ1-5
CDR3nt: TGTGCCAGCAGGAGGGTCCTTAATCAGCCCCAGCATTTT
CDR3aa: CASRRVLNQPQHF

abundance: once
d_gene: NA
v_gene: TRBV28
j_gene: TRBJ2-5
CDR3nt: TGTGCCAGCAGCCGGGGGTTCCAAGAGACCCAGTACTTC
CDR3aa: CASSRGFQETQYF

abundance: NA
d_gene: TRBD1
v_gene: TRBV6-6
j_gene: TRBJ2-5
CDR3nt: TGTGCCAGCATACAGGGGGTCGACCAAGAGACCCAGTACTTC
CDR3aa: CASIQGVDQETQYF

abundance: once
d_gene: NA
v_gene: TRBV10-1
j_gene: TRBJ2-3
CDR3nt: TGCGCCAGCAGTGAAGGAAGGGAGACGCAGTATTTT
CDR3aa: CASSEGRETQYF

abundance: NA
d_gene: TRBD1
v_gene: TRBV28
j_gene: TRBJ2-5
CDR3nt: TGTGCCAGCAGTTTTTCTCCAGGGGGCTTGGAAGAGACCCAGTACTTC
CDR3aa: CASSFSPGGLEETQYF

abundance: NA
d_gene: NA
v_gene: TRBV18
j_gene: TRBJ1-5
CDR3nt: TGTGCCAGCTCACCCCTAGGGGGTAGCAATCAGCCCCAGCATTTT
CDR3aa: CASSPLGGSNQPQHF

abundance: NA
d_gene: NA
v_gene: TRBV11-3
j_gene: TRBJ2-3
CDR3nt: TGTGCCAGCAGCTCCTGGGGCAGCACAGATACGCAGTATTTT
CDR3aa: CASSSWGSTDTQYF

abundance: NA
d_gene: NA
v_gene: TRBV18
j_gene: TRBJ2-7
CDR3nt: TGTGCCAGCTCACGATCGACGGGGGAACTCTACGAGCAGTACTTC
CDR3aa: CASSRSTGELYEQYF

abundance: NA
d_gene: TRBD1
v_gene: TRBV19
j_gene: TRBJ1-6
CDR3nt: TGTGCCAGTAGCACGCGACAGGGGGCTGACTCACCCCTCCACTTT
CDR3aa: CASSTRQGADSPLHF

abundance: NA
d_gene: NA
v_gene: TRBV28
j_gene: TRBJ1-5
CDR3nt: TGTGCCAGCAGTTTCAGGCAGGGCCGATATCAGCCCCAGCATTTT
CDR3aa: CASSFRQGRYQPQHF

abundance: NA
d_gene: TRBD1
v_gene: TRBV11-2
j_gene: TRBJ1-2
CDR3nt: TGTGCCAGCAGCTTAGGAGGTCCGGGACAGAGTAACTATGGCTACACCTTC
CDR3aa: CASSLGGPGQSNYGYTF

abundance: NA
d_gene: NA
v_gene: TRBV4-1
j_gene: TRBJ2-3
CDR3nt: TGCGCCAGCAGCCAAGTGAGGAGAACCACAGATACGCAGTATTTT
CDR3aa: CASSQVRRTTDTQYF